The 25 T cell receptor beta chains presented below share a single source sample, sequenced in a study of cytomegalovirus exposure and HLA in healthy donors. The assay was immunoSEQ multiplex PCR, and TCRdb's table has in-frame clones only and misses some. The table has tens of thousands of clones, around 96% seen once. The sample was PBMCs. The receptor source for this set is a young man in good health and CMV-seropositive.

This chain links TRBV29-1 with TRBJ2-7; 11 bases match TRBD1. CDR1 and CDR2 (germline): SQVTM, ANQGSEA. V lost 7 bases, J lost 4 bases, and 3 bases stayed unmatched. CDR3 length equals 12 residues. The CDR3 is CSAGQGDYEQYF. CDR3 in DNA: TGCAGCGCGGGACAGGGGGATTACGAGCAGTACTTC.

The V call is TRBV28, the J call TRBJ2-3, with D maybe TRBD2 (5 bases). Trimming took 6 bases from V and 3 from J, leaving 19 bases between them. Germline V CDR1 and CDR2: MDHEN, SYDVKM. The CDR3 totals 16 residues. In DNA, the CDR3 is TGTGCCAGCAGCCCTCATTCCGGGATTGGGACAGATACGCAGTATTTT. This translates into CASSPHSGIGTDTQYF.

This clone was recorded once. V and J are TRBV10-3 and TRBJ1-2; possibly TRBD1 for D (5 bases). Germline CDR1 and CDR2: ENHRY and SYGVKD. V was pared by 7 bases and J by 8 bases, with 11 bases between. CDR3 length equals 11 residues. CDR3 bases: TGTGCCATCACAGGGCCCGGCGGCTACACCTTC. Translation: CAITGPGGYTF.

V and J are TRBV7-6 and TRBJ2-1; 10 bases are a match to TRBD1. Germline CDR1 SGHVS, CDR2 FNYEAQ. There are 16 residues in the CDR3. V shed 0 bases and J 2 bases; nucleotides not matched to a gene: 1. The CDR3: CASSLAGTGAYNEQFF. The CDR3 DNA sequence: TGTGCCAGCAGCTTAGCCGGGACAGGGGCCTACAATGAGCAGTTCTTC.

V gene TRBV23-1 combines with J gene TRBJ2-1, with 8 bases identical to TRBD2. TRBV23-1 is classed as an ORF, of uncertain function. J lost 3 bases, V lost 7 bases, and 8 bases had no gene match. The CDR3 runs 15 residues. The CDR3 spells CASIPLAGFYNEQFF. The DNA of the CDR3 is TGCGCCAGCATCCCCCTAGCGGGTTTCTACAATGAGCAGTTCTTC.

As DNA, the CDR3 is TGTGCCAGCAGTTCACCTCAACTAGCGGGATATGATGAGCAGTTCTTC. The encoded protein is CASSSPQLAGYDEQFF. The V gene is TRBV28, the J gene TRBJ2-1; TRBD2 matches at 10 bases. This CDR3 has 16 amino acids. CDR1 is MDHEN, CDR2 SYDVKM, per germline. The J segment lost 8 bases and the V segment lost 4 bases, leaving 11 bases of the junction unmatched. The full variable domain, with the rest looked up from reference TRBV28 and TRBJ2-1, is DVKVTQSSRYLVKRTGEKVFLECVQDMDHENMFWYRQDPGLGLRLIYFSYDVKMKEKGDIPEGYSVSREKKERFSLILESASTNQTSMYLCASSSPQLAGYDEQFFGPGTRLTVL.

The chain carries TRBV30 and TRBJ2-5; D might be TRBD1 (5 bases). The CDR3 runs 13 residues. V dropped 0 bases and J dropped 2 bases, with 7 bases sitting between them. Germline values: CDR1 GTSNPN, CDR2 SVGIG (reference sequence). CDR3 amino acids: CAWSVTGQETQYF. In DNA form, the CDR3 reads TGTGCCTGGAGTGTAACAGGACAAGAGACCCAGTACTTC.

The chain employs TRBV6-5 and TRBJ2-2, with 14 bases identical to TRBD2. Germline CDR1 MNHEY, CDR2 SVGAGI. The V gene end was trimmed by 6 bases and the J gene end by 5 bases; junction bases not matched to a gene: 2. There are 15 residues in the CDR3. The CDR3 region has the DNA TGTGCCAGCAGCCGGACTAGCGGGAGGACCGGGGAGCTGTTTTTT. This translates into CASSRTSGRTGELFF.

V and J are TRBV14 and TRBJ1-3; 9 nucleotides line up with TRBD1. From germline, CDR1 is SGHDN and CDR2 FVKESK. Germline trimming cut 4 bases from V and 0 bases from J; bases unmatched to any gene: 13. The CDR3 consists of 19 residues. In DNA, the CDR3 is TGTGCCAGCAGCCCGCCACGGACAGGGGCTCTCTCCTCTGGAAACACCATATATTTT. Its protein product is CASSPPRTGALSSGNTIYF.

The chain joins TRBV19 to TRBJ2-1; TRBD2 agrees at 8 bases. The junction had 7 bases not matched to a gene; V was cut back by 5 bases and J by 7 bases. Looked up from germline, CDR1 is LNHDA and CDR2 is SQIVND (reference sequence). The length of the CDR3 is 14 residues. The CDR3 region is CASSLAGRANEQFF. DNA for the CDR3: TGTGCCAGTAGTTTAGCGGGGAGGGCAAATGAGCAGTTCTTC.

J is TRBJ2-1 and V is TRBV13; 7 bases are a match to TRBD1. V gave up 0 bases and J gave up 4 bases; unmatched junction bases: 6. CDR3 length: 16 amino acids. Germline CDR1 is PRHDT and CDR2 is FYEKMQ (reference sequence). This CDR3 reads CASSLGYRGVYNEQFF. DNA for the CDR3: TGTGCCAGCAGCTTAGGTTACAGGGGAGTATACAATGAGCAGTTCTTC.

The chain joins TRBV6-5 to TRBJ1-5; the match to TRBD1 covers 9 bases. Germline CDR1 MNHEY, CDR2 SVGAGI. This CDR3 has 13 residues. The V gene end was trimmed by 6 bases and the J gene end by 7 bases; junction bases not matched to a gene: 4. CDR3 region: CASSHRGRQPQHF. The CDR3 bases are TGTGCCAGCAGCCACAGGGGGCGACAGCCCCAGCATTTT.

This clone was seen just once. The chain links TRBV4-1 to TRBJ2-1; D is unclear. The CDR3 sequence is 14 residues long. From germline, CDR1 is MGHRA and CDR2 YSYEKL. Trimming took off 0 bases at V and 3 bases at J, with 6 bases between the two ends. The DNA for the CDR3 is TGCGCCAGCAGCCAAGATCCCAACTACAATGAGCAGTTCTTC. Residues: CASSQDPNYNEQFF.

CDR3 sequence: CASSSLPTGNTIYF. In DNA form, the CDR3 reads TGTGCCAGCAGTTCCCTACCGACTGGAAACACCATATATTTT. J is TRBJ1-3 and V is TRBV28; D not resolved. Germline V gene lookup returns CDR1 MDHEN and CDR2 SYDVKM. The CDR3 extends over 14 amino acids. Deletions cut 4 bases from V and 2 bases from J, with 9 bases between.

This clone was detected only a few times. V usage is TRBV19 and J usage is TRBJ2-1, with 16 positions matching TRBD2. Germline-derived CDR1 and CDR2 are LNHDA and SQIVND (reference sequence). The CDR3 length is 15 residues. The V segment lost 11 bases and the J segment 6 bases; nucleotides outside the gene matches: 7. The chain's CDR3 is CASGLAGGPGNEQFF. CDR3 nucleotides: TGTGCCTCGGGACTAGCGGGAGGGCCCGGCAATGAGCAGTTCTTC.

The chain couples TRBV15 to TRBJ2-7, with TRBD2 identical over 10 bases. Trimming at V came to 1 base and at J to 1 base, leaving 7 bases not matched to a gene. The CDR3 sequence is 17 residues long. Looked up from germline, CDR1 is LNHNV and CDR2 is YYDKDF (reference sequence). CDR3 region: CATSRVGLAGGSYEQYF. CDR3 coding DNA: TGTGCCACCAGCAGAGTAGGGTTAGCGGGAGGATCCTACGAGCAGTACTTC.

The V and J genes are TRBV11-2 and TRBJ2-1; D is possibly TRBD2 (6 bases). From germline, CDR1 is SGHAT and CDR2 FQNNGV. There are 15 residues in the CDR3. V was cut by 1 base and J by 4 bases, with 11 bases left in between. CDR3 sequence reads: CASSLGGGIYNEQFF. DNA of the CDR3: TGTGCCAGCAGCTTAGGTGGGGGGATTTACAATGAGCAGTTCTTC.

The chain is built from TRBV4-2 and TRBJ1-1; D is unresolved. V shed 0 bases and J shed 1 base, with 6 bases lying between them. From germline, CDR1 is LGHNA and CDR2 YNFKEQ. CDR3 size: 14 residues. The CDR3 region is CASSQDPRNTEAFF. The CDR3 DNA is TGTGCCAGCAGCCAAGATCCCCGGAACACTGAAGCTTTCTTT.

The V and J genes are TRBV7-9 and TRBJ2-6, with 7 bases fitting TRBD1. Germline V lookup: CDR1 SEHNR, CDR2 FQNEAQ (reference sequence). The CDR3 length is 18 residues. V was pared by 3 bases and J by 0 bases, with 8 bases of the junction left unmatched. CDR3 nucleotide sequence: TGTGCCAGCAGCTTCCTGGGACAGTCTGACTCTGGGGCCAACGTCCTGACTTTC. It encodes CASSFLGQSDSGANVLTF.

V is TRBV9 and J is TRBJ2-7; TRBD2 aligns across 14 bases. Trimming at V came to 4 bases and at J to 4 bases, leaving 4 bases not matched to a gene. The CDR3 has 15 residues. The germline V gene has CDR1 SGDLS and CDR2 YYNGEE. CDR3 sequence reads: CASSPGTSGSYEQYF. The CDR3 DNA is TGTGCCAGCAGCCCGGGGACTAGCGGGAGTTACGAGCAGTACTTC.

The V call is TRBV7-8, the J call TRBJ2-2, with 8 bases lining up with TRBD2. The CDR3 extends over 14 amino acids. After removal of 6 bases from V and 1 base from J, the junction contained 1 base not matched to a gene. Germline CDR1 is SGHVS and CDR2 is FQNEAQ. CDR3 bases: TGTGCCAGCAGTAGCGGGGTGAACACCGGGGAGCTGTTTTTT. This encodes CASSSGVNTGELFF.

This chain connects TRBV6-6 to TRBJ2-1, with a weak D call TRBD2 (5 bases). Germline lookup yields CDR1 MNHNY and CDR2 SVGAGI (reference sequence). The CDR3 sequence is 12 residues long. Between the trimmed V and J ends, which lost 11 bases and 7 bases, there was a span of 15 bases. This CDR3 reads CACALGGNEQFF. CDR3 DNA: TGTGCCTGCGCCCTAGGCGGGAATGAGCAGTTCTTC.

This clone was seen only once. The chain joins TRBV4-1 to TRBJ2-7, with D unresolved. The CDR3 length is 15 residues. Germline CDR1 is MGHRA and CDR2 is YSYEKL. V shed 3 bases and J shed 1 base, with 13 bases lying between them. This CDR3 reads CASSHPQTGSYEQYF. The CDR3 DNA is TGCGCCAGCAGCCACCCTCAGACGGGTTCCTACGAGCAGTACTTC.

The V and J genes are TRBV13 and TRBJ2-7; TRBD2 matches at 13 bases. The CDR3 is 17 residues long. The germline V gene encodes CDR1 PRHDT and CDR2 FYEKMQ (reference sequence). The ends lost 1 base at V and 2 bases at J; junction bases unmatched: 5. This chain's CDR3 is CASSLVGLAGRTYEQYF. The CDR3 coding sequence is TGTGCCAGCAGCTTAGTGGGACTAGCGGGAAGAACCTACGAGCAGTACTTC.

The chain links TRBV9 to TRBJ2-1; D is perhaps TRBD2 (6 bases). V gave up 4 bases and J gave up 0 bases, with 11 bases separating them. The length of the CDR3 is 15 residues. From germline, CDR1 is SGDLS and CDR2 YYNGEE. The CDR3: CASSPYGGSYNEQFF. In DNA, the CDR3 is TGTGCCAGCAGCCCCTACGGGGGCTCCTACAATGAGCAGTTCTTC.